The 15 T cell receptor beta chains in this list originate from one sample, sequenced in a study of T cells in localized non-small cell lung cancer. Sequencing used immunoSEQ multiplex PCR; TCRdb keeps in-frame clones, though not all of them. The table records about 25,000 clones, around 89% of them present only once. Sequenced here: peripheral blood mononuclear cells, sampled before any cancer treatment. These receptors were collected from a woman aged 40 to 75 with stage III lung adenocarcinoma.

The V call is TRBV4-1, the J call TRBJ2-2; 7 bases line up with TRBD1. V lost 4 bases, J lost 8 bases, and 10 bases stayed unmatched. The V gene's germline CDR1 is MGHRA and CDR2 YSYEKL. The CDR3 is made up of 15 amino acids. CDR3 sequence: CASSRESGGWGELFF. For the CDR3, the DNA is TGCGCCAGCAGCCGGGAGTCAGGGGGATGGGGGGAGCTGTTTTTT.

The rearrangement uses TRBV4-1 and TRBJ1-4; 9 bases are a match to TRBD1. CDR1 and CDR2 (germline): MGHRA, YSYEKL. This CDR3 region has 15 residues. V was pared by 4 bases and J by 5 bases, with 5 bases of the junction left unmatched. In nucleotides, the CDR3 is TGCGCCAGCAGCCTCAGACAGGGGGAAAATGAAAAACTGTTTTTT. Amino acids: CASSLRQGENEKLFF.

The V and J genes are TRBV5-5 and TRBJ1-6, with D unresolved. Germline lookup yields CDR1 SGHKS and CDR2 YYEKEE (reference sequence). V was cut by 4 bases and J by 9 bases, with 17 bases left in between. CDR3 size: 15 residues. The CDR3 is CASSPANVLSSPLHF. In nucleotides, the CDR3 is TGTGCCAGCAGCCCCGCCAACGTTTTAAGTTCACCCCTCCACTTT.

The J gene is TRBJ2-1, the V gene TRBV2; 7 bases are shared with TRBD2. With 3 bases clipped from V and 3 bases from J, the junction kept 8 bases outside the gene matches. Germline values: CDR1 SNHLY, CDR2 FYNNEI. CDR3 length equals 16 residues. This CDR3 reads CASSEGGNPFYNEQFF. CDR3 DNA sequence: TGTGCCAGCAGTGAGGGGGGGAACCCCTTCTACAATGAGCAGTTCTTC.

V is TRBV5-1 and J is TRBJ1-1; D is unresolved. CDR1 and CDR2 from the germline V gene are SGHRS and YFSETQ. Trimming cost V 4 bases and J 0 bases, with 19 bases left between them. CDR3 length equals 17 residues. The CDR3 protein is CASSPFPEEYMNTEAFF. DNA for the CDR3: TGCGCCAGCAGCCCTTTTCCCGAAGAGTACATGAACACTGAAGCTTTCTTT. Based on the CDR3 plus reference TRBV5-1 and TRBJ1-1, the full variable domain is KAGVTQTPRYLIKTRGQQVTLSCSPISGHRSVSWYQQTPGQGLQFLFEYFSETQRNKGNFPGRFSGRQFSNSRSEMNVSTLELGDSALYLCASSPFPEEYMNTEAFFGQGTRLTVV.

The rearrangement links TRBV25-1 to TRBJ1-6; 10 nucleotides agree with TRBD1. V was clipped by 6 bases and J by 8 bases; unmatched bases: 1. The CDR3 consists of 13 residues. CDR1 is MGHDK, CDR2 SYGVNS, per germline. The CDR3 DNA reads as TGTGCCAGCAGAGGACAGGGGGATTCACCCCTCCACTTT. Its protein product is CASRGQGDSPLHF. Based on the CDR3 plus reference TRBV25-1 and TRBJ1-6, the full variable domain is EADIYQTPRYLVIGTGKKITLECSQTMGHDKMYWYQQDPGMELHLIHYSYGVNSTEKGDLSSESTVSRIRTEHFPLTLESARPSHTSQYLCASRGQGDSPLHFGNGTRLTVT.

The V and J genes are TRBV5-8 and TRBJ2-5; 13 nucleotides align to TRBD2. The CDR3 runs 14 residues. Germline CDR1 is SGHTS and CDR2 is YDEGEE. V was pared by 6 bases and J by 2 bases, with 1 base of the junction left unmatched. CDR3 DNA: TGTGCCAGCAAGGGACTAGCGGGACAAGAGACCCAGTACTTC. Its protein product is CASKGLAGQETQYF.

The V call is TRBV18, the J call TRBJ2-1; no clear D gene. CDR3 length: 12 residues. V was clipped by 1 base and J by 7 bases, with 5 bases between them. CDR1 and CDR2 from the germline V gene are KGHSH and LQKENI. Here the CDR3 DNA reads TGTGCCAGCTCACCACGGCTGAATGAGCAGTTCTTC. Protein: CASSPRLNEQFF. Supplemented by reference TRBV18 and TRBJ2-1, the full variable domain reads NAGVMQNPRHLVRRRGQEARLRCSPMKGHSHVYWYRQLPEEGLKFMVYLQKENIIDESGMPKERFSAEFPKEGPSILRIQQVVRGDSAAYFCASSPRLNEQFFGPGTRLTVL.

The chain has TRBV6-6 and TRBJ1-3; maybe TRBD1 (6 bases). The CDR3 sequence is 15 residues long. Trimming removed 4 bases from V and 4 bases from J, with 14 bases in between. Germline V gene data show CDR1 as MNHNY and CDR2 as SVGAGI (reference sequence). The CDR3 DNA reads TGTGCCAGCAGTTGGGGGCCGGAAGCAGGAAACACCATATATTTT. Translation gives CASSWGPEAGNTIYF.

This clone was counted once. The chain uses TRBV4-1 and TRBJ2-3; 13 bases align to TRBD2. There are 20 residues in the CDR3. Germline V gene data show CDR1 as MGHRA and CDR2 as YSYEKL. Trimming cost V 5 bases and J 1 base; bases outside gene matches: 15. This CDR3 is CASSNPPGLAGRWGTDTQYF. CDR3 bases: TGCGCCAGCAGCAATCCCCCGGGACTAGCGGGGAGGTGGGGCACAGATACGCAGTATTTT.

The genes are TRBV6-7 and TRBJ1-1, with unresolved D. TRBV6-7 is given ORF status, its function remaining uncertain. The CDR3 is made up of 16 amino acids. V was cut by 2 bases and J by 3 bases, with 16 bases left in between. CDR3 coding DNA: TGTGCCAGCAGTTACCGACTAAGTTTGGCGTACACTGAAGCTTTCTTT. It is translated as CASSYRLSLAYTEAFF.

The chain has TRBV11-2 and TRBJ2-1; D is ambiguous. CDR3 size: 14 residues. Trimming stripped 5 bases from V and 8 bases from J, with 16 bases between. From germline, CDR1 is SGHAT and CDR2 FQNNGV. CDR3: CASSLPLSFDEQFF. The CDR3 DNA follows: TGTGCCAGCAGCCTACCCCTTTCGTTCGATGAGCAGTTCTTC.

The rearrangement joins TRBV5-6 to TRBJ2-4; D is uncertain. Per the germline V gene, CDR1 is SGHDT and CDR2 is YYEEEE. V lost 2 bases to trimming and J lost 1 base, with 19 bases between them. The CDR3 runs 18 residues. Written as DNA, the CDR3 is TGTGCCAGCAGCTTCGGCCGGGTCTCTTCCCGGGCCAAAAACATTCAGTACTTC. Translated, it gives CASSFGRVSSRAKNIQYF. Complete variable domain (other parts from reference TRBV5-6 and TRBJ2-4): DAGVTQSPTHLIKTRGQQVTLRCSPKSGHDTVSWYQQALGQGPQFIFQYYEEEERQRGNFPDRFSGHQFPNYSSELNVNALLLGDSALYLCASSFGRVSSRAKNIQYFGAGTRLSVL.

The rearrangement joins TRBV4-1 to TRBJ2-7, with D unresolved. The CDR3 has 15 residues. V lost 1 base and J 2 bases, leaving 12 bases between the germline ends. In germline, CDR1 is MGHRA, CDR2 YSYEKL. CDR3 bases: TGCGCCAGCAGCCAAGGAGGTCATACAACCTACGAGCAGTACTTC. Translating it yields CASSQGGHTTYEQYF.

The genes are TRBV13 and TRBJ2-1, with 7 bases aligning to TRBD2. The V segment lost 5 bases and the J segment 0 bases; nucleotides outside the gene matches: 7. CDR3 size: 16 residues. CDR1 is PRHDT and CDR2 is FYEKMQ in the germline V gene (reference sequence). The CDR3 nucleotides are TGTGCCAGCAGCCCGGGGGGACCCCGCTCCTACAATGAGCAGTTCTTC. It yields the protein CASSPGGPRSYNEQFF.